This T cell receptor beta chain was recorded in a study of blood T cells in healthy people across ages. Individuals who donated were healthy Caucasians from Russia aged roughly 6 to 90. CDR1 and CDR2 from the germline V gene are SGHVS and FQNEAQ. Trimming removed 3 bases from V and 1 base from J, with 25 bases in between. The CDR3 covers 21 residues. Sample-barcoded 5' priming and a J-beta primer mix drove a second PCR of 7 to 11 cycles. At least 3 million CDR3-containing paired-end reads were obtained per sample. TCRdb reprocessed the 5' RACE reads with MiXCR, giving one entry per CDR3 protein. The sample gives over 1,300,000 distinct CDR3 sequences, around 59% of which show up once; 6.7% is in the top ten.

The genes are TRBV7-8 and TRBJ2-6, with a tentative D call TRBD2 (6 bases). The source of this sequence is a man in his late teens or twenties in good health. Sequencing was done on a sample of blood. The CDR3 DNA follows: TGTGCCAGCAGCTTCCTAGCGCTTAAGAGGGAAAGGGGTTCTGGGGCCAACGTCCTGACTTTC. Encoded protein: CASSFLALKRERGSGANVLTF.